This T cell receptor (beta chain) is from a study of beta chain features in type 1 diabetes. With 1 base removed from V and 5 bases from J, the gap between germline ends came to 12 bases. The length of the CDR3 is 15 residues. The germline gives CDR1 SEHNR, CDR2 FQNEAQ (reference sequence). Since all of the isolated RNA was reverse transcribed, expressed TCRB transcripts were what got sequenced. Repertoires were generated with immunoSEQ multiplex PCR, while TCRdb's copy carries only in-frame clones and drops some. The sample includes approximately 16,000 clones, roughly three quarters of them seen just once. Study-level results: Insertion counts at VDJ junctions were lower in type 1 diabetes patients, who also showed more deletions there. Shortening that was moderate but significant affected the TCRB CDR3s of Type 1 diabetes patients in all four CD4+ subsets.

This clone occurred a few times. Antigen unknown. The sequenced sample was stem cell memory CD4+ T cells from blood. This clonotype was obtained from a man younger than 40 with type 1 diabetes. This rearrangement joins TRBV7-9 to TRBJ2-1; possible D gene TRBD2, 5 bases. The CDR3 is CASSLVSGVHNEQFF. CDR3 DNA: TGTGCCAGCAGCTTAGTTTCCGGGGTACACAATGAGCAGTTCTTC.